This entry features one TCR beta chain sequence. The antigen remains undetermined. The data originate from a study of CD4+ T cells in melanoma. Profiled with immunoSEQ multiplex PCR; TCRdb holds only in-frame clones, not every one. The sample lists 20,000 to 25,000 clones, approximately 80% occurring once. Regarding the study as a whole: CD8+ T cell, macrophage and B cell function reportedly correlated with neoantigen-specific CD4+ T cells. Diverse differentiation states were reported for melanoma neoantigen-specific CD4+ T cells.

The CDR3 consists of 17 residues. With V trimmed by 4 bases and J by 3 bases, 9 bases remained unmatched. Germline V gene lookup returns CDR1 SEHNR and CDR2 FQNEAQ (reference sequence). The specimen was cells from a culture (not recorded whether cultured in vitro). The clonotype originates from a human donor with melanoma. The J gene is TRBJ1-6, the V gene TRBV7-9, with 7 bases identical to TRBD1. CDR3 residues: CASSSFGTAFYNSPLHF. DNA of the CDR3: TGTGCCAGCAGCTCGTTCGGGACAGCCTTCTATAATTCACCCCTCCACTTT.